This passage covers 21 T cell receptor beta chains from one sample sequenced in a study of T cell repertoires in cytomegalovirus infection. One entry per CDR3 protein, called by TCRdb with MiXCR from the reads. Of about 180,000 distinct CDR3 sequences in the sample, under 15% were seen once. The sample comprised PBMCs. Receptors originate from a human donor in good health (CMV status not recorded). Some clones in this sample may be carry-over from other donors' samples.

At least ten counts were recorded for this clonotype. The chain links TRBV24-1 to TRBJ2-3, with TRBD1 matching over 10 bases. Germline CDR1 and CDR2: KGHDR and SFDVKD. J was trimmed by 3 bases and V by 5 bases; bases with no gene match: 4. This CDR3 comprises 15 residues. CDR3 sequence reads: CATSVPGQGTDTQYF. The CDR3 nucleotides are TGTGCCACCAGTGTTCCGGGACAGGGGACAGATACGCAGTATTTT.

This clonotype was counted between two and nine times. A read error may produce the germline difference seen at one junction end. This chain links TRBV7-8 with TRBJ2-7; no reliable D call. The CDR3 runs 12 residues. CDR1 and CDR2 from the germline V gene are SGHVS and FQNEAQ. The CDR3, as DNA: TGTGCCAGCAGCTTAAGTTTGGCTGCCGCAGACTTC. It is translated as CASSLSLAAADF.

V and J are TRBV5-1 and TRBJ2-5; D unclear. CDR1 and CDR2 (germline): SGHRS, YFSETQ. The CDR3 loop spans 14 amino acids. Trimming stripped 0 bases from V and 7 bases from J, with 13 bases between. Here the CDR3 DNA reads TGCGCCAGCAGCTTGGATGGGCCCACGGGGACCCAGTACTTC. Translation gives CASSLDGPTGTQYF. The complete variable domain, with remaining parts taken from reference TRBV5-1 and TRBJ2-5, reads KAGVTQTPRYLIKTRGQQVTLSCSPISGHRSVSWYQQTPGQGLQFLFEYFSETQRNKGNFPGRFSGRQFSNSRSEMNVSTLELGDSALYLCASSLDGPTGTQYFGPGTRLLVL.

Ten or more counts support this clonotype. The chain links TRBV29-1 to TRBJ2-1, with D possibly TRBD2 on 6 matching bases. CDR1 SQVTM and CDR2 ANQGSEA come from the germline V gene. The ends were cut back, 1 base at V and 0 bases at J, with 13 bases in the middle. The CDR3 is made up of 16 amino acids. CDR3 sequence: CSVEAPRRGSYNEQFF. CDR3 nucleotides: TGCAGCGTTGAAGCTCCGCGGCGGGGCTCCTACAATGAGCAGTTCTTC.

This clonotype was picked up many times. The rearrangement uses TRBV7-9 and TRBJ2-7; D assignment may be TRBD1 or TRBD2 (5 bases each). CDR1 and CDR2 from the germline V gene are SEHNR and FQNEAQ (reference sequence). The CDR3 contains 17 residues. V shed 2 bases and J shed 0 bases, with 17 bases lying between them. The chain's CDR3 is CASSLILGMGTSYEQYF. The CDR3 region has the DNA TGTGCCAGCAGCTTAATTTTGGGGATGGGGACCTCCTACGAGCAGTACTTC.

The genes are TRBV5-1 and TRBJ2-1; D is perhaps TRBD2 (6 bases). The CDR3 totals 15 residues. V was trimmed by 4 bases and J by 7 bases, leaving 18 bases between them. Looked up from germline, CDR1 is SGHRS and CDR2 is YFSETQ. The CDR3 protein is CASSPGLPLRNEQFF. In DNA form, the CDR3 reads TGCGCCAGCAGCCCAGGACTACCCTTGAGGAATGAGCAGTTCTTC.

The chain uses TRBV27 and TRBJ2-2; unclear D gene. Looked up from germline, CDR1 is MNHEY and CDR2 is SMNVEV (reference sequence). CDR3 length equals 13 residues. V was trimmed by 5 bases and J by 3 bases, leaving 7 bases between them. The CDR3 loop reads CASSPRYTGELFF. The CDR3 DNA is TGTGCCAGCAGTCCACGATACACCGGGGAGCTGTTTTTT.

This rearrangement joins TRBV29-1 to TRBJ1-1; maybe TRBD1 (5 bases). Germline-derived CDR1 and CDR2 are SQVTM and ANQGSEA. Trimming left V 6 bases short and J 10 bases short, with 15 bases between. The CDR3 is made up of 11 amino acids. The CDR3 nucleotides are TGCAGCGTCGCCGATAGGGGAGCAGCTTTCTTT. This encodes CSVADRGAAFF.

The chain couples TRBV29-1 to TRBJ1-2; 11 positions agree with TRBD1. CDR3 length: 12 residues. Germline V gives CDR1 SQVTM, CDR2 ANQGSEA. V lost 6 bases to trimming and J lost 8 bases; unmatched junction nucleotides: 5. The CDR3 reads CSVPDRGLGYTF. CDR3 DNA sequence: TGCAGCGTCCCGGACAGGGGGCTAGGCTACACCTTC.

Only a few counts were recorded for this clonotype. The V gene is TRBV11-2, the J gene TRBJ2-2; D remains ambiguous. Germline V lookup: CDR1 SGHAT, CDR2 FQNNGV. The CDR3 loop spans 15 amino acids. The V gene lost 1 base and the J gene lost 4 bases, with 10 bases spanning the gap. Here the CDR3 DNA reads TGTGCCAGCAGCTTAGGGGCGGCCTCCACCGGGGAGCTGTTTTTT. As protein: CASSLGAASTGELFF.

J is TRBJ2-1 and V is TRBV5-4; D is unresolved. Trimming took off 4 bases at V and 0 bases at J, with 8 bases between the two ends. Germline V CDR1 and CDR2: SGHNT, YYREEE (reference sequence). This CDR3 has 14 residues. This chain's CDR3 is CASSPHGSYNEQFF. The CDR3 nucleotides read TGTGCCAGCAGCCCCCACGGCTCCTACAATGAGCAGTTCTTC.

This clonotype was detected ten times or more. The chain couples TRBV27 to TRBJ1-6, with TRBD1 as a possible D gene (6 bases). The germline V and J ends were trimmed by 0 bases and 7 bases, with 25 bases remaining between them. The CDR3 sequence is 20 residues long. Germline V gives CDR1 MNHEY, CDR2 SMNVEV (reference sequence). The CDR3 here is CASSLSSPGIGGAGNSPLHF. The CDR3 DNA sequence: TGTGCCAGCAGTTTATCTTCCCCAGGAATAGGGGGAGCAGGCAATTCACCCCTCCACTTT.

This clonotype was counted between two and nine times. This clone may be a read error of a much larger clone one base away. V is TRBV29-1 and J is TRBJ2-7, with TRBD2 matching over 9 bases. This CDR3 contains 14 residues. Germline trimming cut 4 bases from V and 0 bases from J; bases unmatched to any gene: 4. Germline CDR1 reads SQVTM; CDR2 reads ANQGSEA. CDR3 DNA: TGCAGCGTTGGCGATAGCGGGAGCTCCTACGAGCAGTACTTC. Protein sequence: CSVGDSGSSYEQYF.

In this sample, this clonotype turned up many times. The chain carries TRBV7-2 and TRBJ2-7; 9 nucleotides match TRBD1. The CDR3 has 15 residues. The germline V gene encodes CDR1 SGHTA and CDR2 FQGNSA. The V segment lost 5 bases and the J segment 2 bases; nucleotides outside the gene matches: 7. CDR3 in DNA: TGTGCCAGCAGCCCCCCGGGACAGGGCACCTACGAGCAGTACTTC. It yields the protein CASSPPGQGTYEQYF.

This clonotype was seen a handful of times. The chain recombines TRBV6-5 with TRBJ2-4; TRBD1 is a possible D gene (5 bases). From germline, CDR1 is MNHEY and CDR2 SVGAGI. The CDR3 runs to 14 residues. With 2 bases removed from V and 2 bases from J, the gap between germline ends came to 7 bases. CDR3 residues: CASSYQGSKNIQYF. The CDR3 DNA sequence: TGTGCCAGCAGTTACCAGGGCTCCAAAAACATTCAGTACTTC.

Many counts were recorded for this clonotype. The chain uses TRBV12-3 or TRBV12-4 and TRBJ2-2; tentatively, D is TRBD2 (6 bases). The ends were cut back, 7 bases at V and 2 bases at J, with 14 bases in the middle. This CDR3 comprises 15 residues. The chain's CDR3 is CASTLGGINTGELFF. The CDR3 region has the DNA TGTGCCAGCACTTTGGGGGGTATCAACACCGGGGAGCTGTTTTTT.

This clonotype occurred many times. The V call is TRBV25-1, the J call TRBJ1-1; D is perhaps TRBD1 (6 bases). Trimming stripped 4 bases from V and 6 bases from J, with 15 bases between. The V gene's germline CDR1 is MGHDK and CDR2 SYGVNS. This CDR3 is 14 amino acids long. The chain's CDR3 is CASSAPQGRPEAFF. In nucleotides, the CDR3 is TGTGCCAGCAGTGCCCCACAGGGTAGACCTGAAGCTTTCTTT.

This clonotype has just a few counts. The chain recombines TRBV19 with TRBJ1-1; possible D gene TRBD1, 5 bases. Germline CDR1 is LNHDA and CDR2 is SQIVND (reference sequence). The CDR3 extends over 14 amino acids. The V end was cut by 7 bases, the J end by 5 bases, with 17 bases between. In DNA, the CDR3 is TGTGCCAGTACCTCTGGTCCAGGGTGGACTGAAGCTTTCTTT. Translating it yields CASTSGPGWTEAFF.

The chain uses TRBV3-1 and TRBJ2-2, with 8 bases identical to TRBD1. V shed 1 base and J 6 bases; nucleotides not matched to a gene: 1. CDR3 length equals 14 residues. Germline CDR1 reads LGHDT; CDR2 reads YNNKEL (reference sequence). The CDR3 DNA is TGTGCCAGCAGCCAAGGACAGGGGTCCGGGGAGCTGTTTTTT. Translating it yields CASSQGQGSGELFF. Variable domain in full (rest from reference TRBV3-1 and TRBJ2-2): DTAVSQTPKYLVTQMGNDKSIKCEQNLGHDTMYWYKQDSKKFLKIMFSYNNKELIINETVPNRFSPKSPDKAHLNLHINSLELGDSAVYFCASSQGQGSGELFFGEGSRLTVL.

This clonotype showed up many times. The chain couples TRBV19 to TRBJ1-5; 8 bases align to TRBD1. V was clipped by 0 bases and J by 9 bases; unmatched bases: 4. CDR1 LNHDA and CDR2 SQIVND come from the germline V gene (reference sequence). The CDR3 is 14 residues long. Here the CDR3 reads CASSIEDRGSPQHF. For the CDR3, the DNA is TGTGCCAGTAGTATAGAAGACAGGGGATCGCCCCAGCATTTT.

This clonotype was recorded many times. The rearrangement joins TRBV7-2 to TRBJ2-2; D is uncertain. This CDR3 spans 12 amino acids. Looked up from germline, CDR1 is SGHTA and CDR2 is FQGNSA. V shed 0 bases and J shed 9 bases, with 5 bases lying between them. CDR3 region: CASSLAFRELFF. Written as DNA, the CDR3 is TGTGCCAGCAGCTTAGCATTTCGGGAGCTGTTTTTT.